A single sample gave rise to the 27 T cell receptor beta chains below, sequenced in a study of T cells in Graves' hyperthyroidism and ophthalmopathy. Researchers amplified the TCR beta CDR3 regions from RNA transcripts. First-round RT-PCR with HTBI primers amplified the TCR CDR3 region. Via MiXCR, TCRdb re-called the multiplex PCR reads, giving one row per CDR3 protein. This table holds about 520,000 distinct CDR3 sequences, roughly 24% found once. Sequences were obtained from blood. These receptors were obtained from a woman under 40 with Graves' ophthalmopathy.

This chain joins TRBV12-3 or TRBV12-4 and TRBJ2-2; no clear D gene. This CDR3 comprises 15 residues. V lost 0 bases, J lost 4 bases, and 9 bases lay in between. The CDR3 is CASSLAPRRTGELFF. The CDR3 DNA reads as TGTGCCAGCAGTTTAGCGCCGAGGCGCACCGGGGAGCTGTTTTTT.

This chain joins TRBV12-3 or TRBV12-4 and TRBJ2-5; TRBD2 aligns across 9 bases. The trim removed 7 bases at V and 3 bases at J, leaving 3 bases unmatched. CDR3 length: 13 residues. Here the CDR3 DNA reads TGTGCCAGCATGGCTAGCGGGAAAGAGACCCAGTACTTC. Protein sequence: CASMASGKETQYF.

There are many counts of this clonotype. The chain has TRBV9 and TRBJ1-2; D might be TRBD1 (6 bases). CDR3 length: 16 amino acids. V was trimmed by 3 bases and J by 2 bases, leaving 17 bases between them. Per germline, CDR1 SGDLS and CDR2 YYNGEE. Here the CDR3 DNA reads TGTGCCAGCAGCGAGAGTAACCAGGGGTTAAACTATGGCTACACCTTC. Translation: CASSESNQGLNYGYTF.

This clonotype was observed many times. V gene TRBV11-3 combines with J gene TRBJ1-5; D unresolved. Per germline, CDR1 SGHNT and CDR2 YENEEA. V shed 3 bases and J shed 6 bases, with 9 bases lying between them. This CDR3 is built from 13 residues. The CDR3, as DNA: TGTGCCAGCAGCTTTGACATATCTCAGCCCCAGCATTTT. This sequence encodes CASSFDISQPQHF.

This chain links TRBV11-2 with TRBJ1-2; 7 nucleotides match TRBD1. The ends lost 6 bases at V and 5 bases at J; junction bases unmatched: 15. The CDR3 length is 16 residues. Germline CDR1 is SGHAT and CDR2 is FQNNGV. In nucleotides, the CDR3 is TGTGCCAGCAGTCGAAGCCGGGACAGCCTAGATTATGGCTACACCTTC. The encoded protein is CASSRSRDSLDYGYTF.

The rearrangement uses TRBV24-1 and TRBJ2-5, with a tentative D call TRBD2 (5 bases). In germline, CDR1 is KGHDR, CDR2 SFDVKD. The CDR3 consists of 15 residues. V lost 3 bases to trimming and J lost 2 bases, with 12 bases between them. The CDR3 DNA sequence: TGTGCCACCAGTGATCAGGCGACGGGACAAGAGACCCAGTACTTC. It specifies CATSDQATGQETQYF.

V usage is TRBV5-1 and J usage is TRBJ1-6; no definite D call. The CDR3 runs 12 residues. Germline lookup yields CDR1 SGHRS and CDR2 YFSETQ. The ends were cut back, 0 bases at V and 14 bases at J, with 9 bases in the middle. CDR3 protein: CASSLDSFTLHF. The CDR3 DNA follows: TGCGCCAGCAGCTTGGACAGTTTTACCCTCCACTTT.

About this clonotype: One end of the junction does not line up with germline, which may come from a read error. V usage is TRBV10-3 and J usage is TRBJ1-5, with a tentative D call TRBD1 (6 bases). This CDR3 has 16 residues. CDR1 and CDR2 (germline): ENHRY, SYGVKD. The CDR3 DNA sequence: TGTGCCATCAGTAGCTCAGGGGATAGGGGCAATCACCCCCAGCATTTT. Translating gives CAISSSGDRGNHPQHF.

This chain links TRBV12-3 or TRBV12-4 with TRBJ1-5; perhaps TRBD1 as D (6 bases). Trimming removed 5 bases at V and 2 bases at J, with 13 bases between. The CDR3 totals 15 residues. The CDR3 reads CASSDYRVGNQPQHF. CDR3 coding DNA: TGTGCCAGCAGTGATTACAGGGTTGGCAATCAGCCCCAGCATTTT.

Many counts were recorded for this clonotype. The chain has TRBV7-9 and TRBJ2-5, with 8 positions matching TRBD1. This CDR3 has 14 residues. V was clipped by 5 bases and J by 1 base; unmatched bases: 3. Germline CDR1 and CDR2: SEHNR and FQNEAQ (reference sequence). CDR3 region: CASSADRVQETQYF. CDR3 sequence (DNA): TGTGCCAGCAGCGCGGACAGGGTCCAAGAGACCCAGTACTTC.

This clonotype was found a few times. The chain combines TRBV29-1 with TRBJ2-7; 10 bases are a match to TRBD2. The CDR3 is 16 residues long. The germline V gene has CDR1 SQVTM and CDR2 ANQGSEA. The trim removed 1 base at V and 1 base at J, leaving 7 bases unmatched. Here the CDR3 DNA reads TGCAGCGTTGAAGGAGGTAGCGGGAGGACTTCCTACGAGCAGTACTTC. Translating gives CSVEGGSGRTSYEQYF.

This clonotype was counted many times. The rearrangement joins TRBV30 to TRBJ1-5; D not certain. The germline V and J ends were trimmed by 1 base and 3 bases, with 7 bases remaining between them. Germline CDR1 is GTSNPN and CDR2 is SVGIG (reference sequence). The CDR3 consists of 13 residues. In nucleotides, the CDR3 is TGTGCCTGGAGTGGCGGGTACAATCAGCCCCAGCATTTT. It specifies CAWSGGYNQPQHF. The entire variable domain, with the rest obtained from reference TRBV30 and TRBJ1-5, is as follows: SQTIHQWPATLVQPVGSPLSLECTVEGTSNPNLYWYRQAAGRGLQLLFYSVGIGQISSEVPQNLSASRPQDRQFILSSKKLLLSDSGFYLCAWSGGYNQPQHFGDGTRLSIL.

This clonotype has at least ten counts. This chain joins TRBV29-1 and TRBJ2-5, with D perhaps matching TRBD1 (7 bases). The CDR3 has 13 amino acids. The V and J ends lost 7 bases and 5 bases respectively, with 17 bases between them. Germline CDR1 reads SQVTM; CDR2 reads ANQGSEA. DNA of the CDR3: TGCAGCGCCGACCGGGGGACAGAGGAGACCCAGTACTTC. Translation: CSADRGTEETQYF.

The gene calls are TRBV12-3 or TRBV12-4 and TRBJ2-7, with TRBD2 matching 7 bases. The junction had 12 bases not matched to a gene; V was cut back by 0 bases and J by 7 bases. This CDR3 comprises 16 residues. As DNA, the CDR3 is TGTGCCAGCAGTTTAGCGCTATTGGAACCGGGGGGTGAGCAGTACTTC. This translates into CASSLALLEPGGEQYF.

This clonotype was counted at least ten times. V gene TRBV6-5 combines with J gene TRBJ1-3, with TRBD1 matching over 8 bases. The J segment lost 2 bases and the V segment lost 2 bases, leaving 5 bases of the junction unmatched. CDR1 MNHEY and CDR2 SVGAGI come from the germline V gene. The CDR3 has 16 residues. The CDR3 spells CASSYSWTGTGNTIYF. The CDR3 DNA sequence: TGTGCCAGCAGTTACAGCTGGACAGGGACTGGAAACACCATATATTTT.

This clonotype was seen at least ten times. The CDR3 DNA is TGCGCCAGCAGCTGGGGGACAGCTGGGGCCAACGTCCTGACTTTC. This sequence encodes CASSWGTAGANVLTF. The rearrangement links TRBV5-1 to TRBJ2-6, with 7 positions matching TRBD1. The CDR3 has 15 amino acids. The ends lost 3 bases at V and 2 bases at J; junction bases unmatched: 2. Germline lookup yields CDR1 SGHRS and CDR2 YFSETQ.

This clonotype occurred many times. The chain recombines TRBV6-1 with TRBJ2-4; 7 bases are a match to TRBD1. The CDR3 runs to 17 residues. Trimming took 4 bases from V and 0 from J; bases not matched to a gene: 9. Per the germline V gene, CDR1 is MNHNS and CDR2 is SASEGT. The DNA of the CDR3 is TGTGCCAGCAGTGTCCGCCGGCAGGGGGTAGCCAAAAACATTCAGTACTTC. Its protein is CASSVRRQGVAKNIQYF.

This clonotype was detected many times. The CDR3 sequence: CASRTTWTGPNTGELFF. Written as DNA, the CDR3 is TGTGCCAGTAGGACGACCTGGACAGGGCCGAACACCGGGGAGCTGTTTTTT. The chain employs TRBV19 and TRBJ2-2; the match to TRBD1 covers 8 bases. Germline V gives CDR1 LNHDA, CDR2 SQIVND (reference sequence). V lost 6 bases to trimming and J lost 0 bases; unmatched junction nucleotides: 9. The CDR3 extends over 17 amino acids.

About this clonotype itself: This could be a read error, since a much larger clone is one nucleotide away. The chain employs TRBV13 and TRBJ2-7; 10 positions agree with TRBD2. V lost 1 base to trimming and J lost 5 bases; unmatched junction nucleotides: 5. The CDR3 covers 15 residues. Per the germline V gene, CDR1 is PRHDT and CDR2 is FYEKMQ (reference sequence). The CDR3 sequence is CASSLAERGGHEQYF. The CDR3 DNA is TGTGCCAGCAGCTTAGCCGAGCGGGGGGGCCACGAGCAGTACTTC.

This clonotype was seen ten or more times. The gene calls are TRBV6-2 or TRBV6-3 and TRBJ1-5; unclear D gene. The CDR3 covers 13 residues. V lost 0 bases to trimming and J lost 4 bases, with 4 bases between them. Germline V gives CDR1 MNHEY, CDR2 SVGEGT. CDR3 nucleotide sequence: TGTGCCAGCAGTTACTCAAGGAATCAGCCCCAGCATTTT. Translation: CASSYSRNQPQHF.

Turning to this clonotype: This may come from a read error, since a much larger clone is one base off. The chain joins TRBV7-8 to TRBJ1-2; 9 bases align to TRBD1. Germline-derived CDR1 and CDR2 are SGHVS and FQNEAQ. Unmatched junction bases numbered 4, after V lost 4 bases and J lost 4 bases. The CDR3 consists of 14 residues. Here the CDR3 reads CASSYGTGIYGYTF. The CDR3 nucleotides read TGTGCCAGCAGCTACGGGACAGGGATCTATGGCTACACCTTC.

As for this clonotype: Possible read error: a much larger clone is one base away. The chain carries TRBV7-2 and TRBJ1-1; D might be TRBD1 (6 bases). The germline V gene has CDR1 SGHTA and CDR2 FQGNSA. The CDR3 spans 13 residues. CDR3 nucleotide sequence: TGTGCCAGCAGCTTCGGGAGGGACACTGAATCTTTCTTT. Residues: CASSFGRDTESFF.

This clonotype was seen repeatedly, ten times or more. CDR3 region: CASSPTTALGYTF. CDR3 bases: TGTGCCAGCTCACCAACGACGGCTCTTGGCTACACCTTC. The chain recombines TRBV18 with TRBJ1-2; D not certain. V lost 2 bases and J lost 7, with 11 bases in between. The germline gives CDR1 KGHSH, CDR2 LQKENI. The CDR3 extends over 13 amino acids.

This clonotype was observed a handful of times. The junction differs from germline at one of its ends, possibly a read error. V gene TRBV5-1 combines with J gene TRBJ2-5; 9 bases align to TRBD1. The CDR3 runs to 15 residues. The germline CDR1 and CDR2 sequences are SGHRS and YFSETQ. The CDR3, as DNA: TGCGCCGGCAGCTTGACAGGGGGTATCCAAGAGACCCAGTACTTC. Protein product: CAGSLTGGIQETQYF.

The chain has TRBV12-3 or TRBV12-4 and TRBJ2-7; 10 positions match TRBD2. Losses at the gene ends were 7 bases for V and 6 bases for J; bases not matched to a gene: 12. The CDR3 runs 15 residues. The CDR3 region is CASTTGPLAGREQYF. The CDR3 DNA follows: TGTGCCAGCACCACAGGGCCACTAGCGGGACGCGAGCAGTACTTC.

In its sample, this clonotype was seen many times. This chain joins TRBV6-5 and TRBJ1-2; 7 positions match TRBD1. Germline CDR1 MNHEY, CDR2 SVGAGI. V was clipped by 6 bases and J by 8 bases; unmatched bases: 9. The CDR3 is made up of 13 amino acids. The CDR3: CASRRTGEGGYTF. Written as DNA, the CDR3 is TGTGCCAGCAGGCGTACAGGGGAAGGAGGCTACACCTTC.

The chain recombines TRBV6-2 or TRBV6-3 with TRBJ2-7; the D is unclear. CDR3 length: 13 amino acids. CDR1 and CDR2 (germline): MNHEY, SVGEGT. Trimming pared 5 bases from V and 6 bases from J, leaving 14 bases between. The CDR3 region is CASSLTENGEQYF. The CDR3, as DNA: TGTGCCAGCAGTCTAACCGAGAACGGCGAGCAGTACTTC.